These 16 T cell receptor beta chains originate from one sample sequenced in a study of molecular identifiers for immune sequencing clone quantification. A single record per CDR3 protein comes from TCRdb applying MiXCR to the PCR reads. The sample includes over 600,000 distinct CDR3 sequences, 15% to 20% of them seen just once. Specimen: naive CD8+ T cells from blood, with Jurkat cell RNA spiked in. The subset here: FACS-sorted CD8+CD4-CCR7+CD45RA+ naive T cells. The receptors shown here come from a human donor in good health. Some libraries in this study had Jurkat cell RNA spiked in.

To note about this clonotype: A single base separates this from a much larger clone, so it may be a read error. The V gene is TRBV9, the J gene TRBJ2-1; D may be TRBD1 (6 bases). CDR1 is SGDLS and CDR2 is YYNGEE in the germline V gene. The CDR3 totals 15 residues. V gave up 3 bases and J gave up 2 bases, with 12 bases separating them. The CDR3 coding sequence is TGTGCCAGCAGCGCAGTACAGGGCCCCTACAATGAGCAGTTCTTC. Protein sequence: CASSAVQGPYNEQFF.

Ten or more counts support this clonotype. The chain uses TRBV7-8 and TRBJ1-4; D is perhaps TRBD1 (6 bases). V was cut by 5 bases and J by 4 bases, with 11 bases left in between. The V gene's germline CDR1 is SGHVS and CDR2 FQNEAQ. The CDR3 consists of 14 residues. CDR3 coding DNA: TGTGCCAGCAGCCCGGACAGCTATAATGAAAAACTGTTTTTT. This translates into CASSPDSYNEKLFF.

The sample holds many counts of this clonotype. The CDR3 is CASSLGLAGGPETQYF. Here the CDR3 DNA reads TGTGCCAGCAGCCTGGGACTAGCGGGAGGGCCCGAGACCCAGTACTTC. The chain carries TRBV7-2 and TRBJ2-5, with 16 bases identical to TRBD2. CDR3 length: 16 residues. Germline V lookup: CDR1 SGHTA, CDR2 FQGNSA. V dropped 5 bases and J dropped 5; count of bases not matched to a gene: 5.

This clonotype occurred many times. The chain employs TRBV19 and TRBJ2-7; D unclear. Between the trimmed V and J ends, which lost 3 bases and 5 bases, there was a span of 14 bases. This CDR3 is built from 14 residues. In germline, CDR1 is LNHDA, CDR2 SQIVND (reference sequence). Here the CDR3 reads CASSMSGPINEQYF. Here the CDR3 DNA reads TGTGCCAGTAGTATGTCAGGTCCGATCAACGAGCAGTACTTC.

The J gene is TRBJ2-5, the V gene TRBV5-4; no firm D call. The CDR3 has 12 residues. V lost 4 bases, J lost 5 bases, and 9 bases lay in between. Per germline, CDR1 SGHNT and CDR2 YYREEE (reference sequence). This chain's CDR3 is CASSDQRETQYF. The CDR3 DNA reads TGTGCCAGCAGCGACCAGAGGGAGACCCAGTACTTC. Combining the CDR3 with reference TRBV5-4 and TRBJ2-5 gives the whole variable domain ETGVTQSPTHLIKTRGQQVTLRCSSQSGHNTVSWYQQALGQGPQFIFQYYREEENGRGNFPPRFSGLQFPNYSSELNVNALELDDSALYLCASSDQRETQYFGPGTRLLVL.

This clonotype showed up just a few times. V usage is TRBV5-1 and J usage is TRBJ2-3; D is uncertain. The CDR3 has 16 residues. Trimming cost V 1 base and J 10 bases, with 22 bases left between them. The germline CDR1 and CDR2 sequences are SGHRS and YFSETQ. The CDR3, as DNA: TGCGCCAGCAGCTTGACTGGCGACACAGTTTGGGATGCGCAGTATTTT. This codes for CASSLTGDTVWDAQYF.

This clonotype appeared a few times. In DNA, the CDR3 is TGCGCCAGCAGCCCAGCCGGGACAGGGTCCACCTACGAGCAGTACTTC. This gives the protein CASSPAGTGSTYEQYF. V and J are TRBV4-1 and TRBJ2-7; 9 bases map to TRBD1. In germline, CDR1 is MGHRA, CDR2 YSYEKL. The CDR3 totals 16 residues. The junction had 9 bases not matched to a gene; V was cut back by 4 bases and J by 2 bases.

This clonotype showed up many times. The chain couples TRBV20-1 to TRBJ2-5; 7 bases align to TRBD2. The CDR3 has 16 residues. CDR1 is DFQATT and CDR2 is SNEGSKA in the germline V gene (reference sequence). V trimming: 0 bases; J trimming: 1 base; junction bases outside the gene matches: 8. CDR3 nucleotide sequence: TGCAGTGCTAGAGATTTTCTAGCGGCGCTCCAAGAGACCCAGTACTTC. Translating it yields CSARDFLAALQETQYF.

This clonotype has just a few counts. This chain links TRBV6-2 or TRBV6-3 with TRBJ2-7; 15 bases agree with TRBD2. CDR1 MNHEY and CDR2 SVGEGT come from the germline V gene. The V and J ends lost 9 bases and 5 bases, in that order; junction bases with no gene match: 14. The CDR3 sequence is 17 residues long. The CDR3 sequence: CASHPGLAGGPPHEQYF. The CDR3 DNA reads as TGTGCCAGTCACCCGGGACTAGCGGGAGGCCCACCCCACGAGCAGTACTTC.

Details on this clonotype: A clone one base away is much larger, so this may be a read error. DNA for the CDR3: TGTGCCTGGAGTGTAATCCAGGGATACACTGAAGCTTCCTTT. It encodes CAWSVIQGYTEASF. This chain uses TRBV30 with TRBJ1-1, with D maybe TRBD1 (5 bases). The germline gives CDR1 GTSNPN, CDR2 SVGIG (reference sequence). CDR3 size: 14 residues.

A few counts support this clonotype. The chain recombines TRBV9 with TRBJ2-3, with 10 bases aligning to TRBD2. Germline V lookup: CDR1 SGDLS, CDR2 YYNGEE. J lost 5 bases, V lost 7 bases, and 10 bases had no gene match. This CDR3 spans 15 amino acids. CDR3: CASGASGSFEDTQYF. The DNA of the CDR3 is TGTGCCAGCGGGGCTAGCGGGAGTTTTGAAGATACGCAGTATTTT.

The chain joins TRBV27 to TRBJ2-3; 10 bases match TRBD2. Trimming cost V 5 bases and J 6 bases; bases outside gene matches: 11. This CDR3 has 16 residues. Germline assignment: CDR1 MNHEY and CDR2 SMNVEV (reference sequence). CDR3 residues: CASSRWLAGVGDTQYF. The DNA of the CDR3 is TGTGCCAGCAGTAGGTGGCTAGCGGGAGTTGGTGATACGCAGTATTTT.

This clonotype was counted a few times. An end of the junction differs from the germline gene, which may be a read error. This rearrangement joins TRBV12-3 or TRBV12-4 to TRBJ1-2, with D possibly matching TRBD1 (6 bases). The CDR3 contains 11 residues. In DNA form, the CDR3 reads TGTGCCAGCAGTTCACAGGGTCTCTTGGCTTTC. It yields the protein CASSSQGLLAF.

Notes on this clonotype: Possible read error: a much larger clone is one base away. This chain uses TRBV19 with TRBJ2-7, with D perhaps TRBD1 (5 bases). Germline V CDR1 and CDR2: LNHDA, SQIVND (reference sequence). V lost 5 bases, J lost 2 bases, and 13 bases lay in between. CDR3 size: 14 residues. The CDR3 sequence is CASSVGPGTYEQYF. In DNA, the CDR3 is TGTGCCAGTAGTGTCGGGCCAGGGACCTACGAGCAGTACTTC.

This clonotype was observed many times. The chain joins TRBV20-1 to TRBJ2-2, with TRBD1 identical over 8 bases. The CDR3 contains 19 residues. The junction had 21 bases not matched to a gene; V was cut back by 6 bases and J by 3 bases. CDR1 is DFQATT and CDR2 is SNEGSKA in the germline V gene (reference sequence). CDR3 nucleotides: TGCAGTGCCCAATGGATCGAGAACCCCTCGGGACAGGACACCGGGGAGCTGTTTTTT. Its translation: CSAQWIENPSGQDTGELFF.

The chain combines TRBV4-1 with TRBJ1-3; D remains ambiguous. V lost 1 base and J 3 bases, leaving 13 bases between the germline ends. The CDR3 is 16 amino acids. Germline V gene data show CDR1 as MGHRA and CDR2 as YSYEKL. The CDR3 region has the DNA TGCGCCAGCAGCCAAGGGCTTACGGCTATTGGAAACACCATATATTTT. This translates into CASSQGLTAIGNTIYF.